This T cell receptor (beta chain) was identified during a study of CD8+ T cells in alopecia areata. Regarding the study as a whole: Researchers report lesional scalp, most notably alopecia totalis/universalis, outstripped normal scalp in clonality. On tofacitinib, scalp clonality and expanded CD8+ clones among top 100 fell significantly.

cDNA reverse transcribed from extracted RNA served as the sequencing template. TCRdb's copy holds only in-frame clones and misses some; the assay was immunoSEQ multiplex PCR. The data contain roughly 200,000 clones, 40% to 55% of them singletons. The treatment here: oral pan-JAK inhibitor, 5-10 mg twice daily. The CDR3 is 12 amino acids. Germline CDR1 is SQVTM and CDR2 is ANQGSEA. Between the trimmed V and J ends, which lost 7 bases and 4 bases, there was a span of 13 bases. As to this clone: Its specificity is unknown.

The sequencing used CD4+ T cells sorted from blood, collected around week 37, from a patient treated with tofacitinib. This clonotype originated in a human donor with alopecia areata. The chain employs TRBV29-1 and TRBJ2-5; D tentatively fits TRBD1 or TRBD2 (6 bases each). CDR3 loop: CSAQQGGETQYF. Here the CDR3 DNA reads TGCAGCGCCCAACAGGGAGGAGAGACCCAGTACTTC.